This T cell receptor beta chain was sequenced during a study of blood T cell repertoires in COVID-19 (dated by TCRdb to the early 2020s). Regarding the complete study: Samples covering the acute and convalescent phases of COVID-19 were provided by collaborators in the United States, Italy and Spain. Deeply sampled blood TCRbeta repertoires from subjects exposed to, actively infected with, or recovered from COVID-19 were included in the dataset. The repertoires were released in a freely available public database intended as a resource for research on the immune response to SARS-CoV-2. The samples were drawn from the first 160 participants of the ongoing ImmuneRACE study and from 1,254 subjects provided by 6 global collaborators. Where HLA class I and class II types were available, the types were taken from metadata supplied by the sample provider, not from assay-based typing. Sample metadata almost always included a de-identified subject ID, COVID-19 status, age in years and sex. The prospective study material was composed of cDNA or gDNA derived from T cells, B-cell-depleted T cells, or PBMCs.

Each collaborating institution followed its own protocols to collect whole blood in K2EDTA tubes. For TCRbeta analysis, collaborators shipped samples in one of three forms: frozen whole blood, isolated PBMCs, or DNA extracted from either of those sample types. TCRbeta CDR3 regions were amplified from genomic DNA using the immunoSEQ Assay, a bias-controlled multiplex PCR. Per the original workflow: Nucleated cell counts per sample were estimated from amplification of reference gene primers within the assay. To quantify the absolute abundance of each unique TCRbeta CDR3 rearrangement, sequence reads were collapsed and filtered. For each sample, productive Simpson clonality was calculated as the square root of Simpson's diversity index over productive rearrangements. The source is immuneACCESS, and TCRdb retained only in-frame sequences with V and J called. Part of the clones is not carried over; for the studies checked, unresolved V genes explain less than half of this, and the remainder is unexplained. V, J and clone size are taken as reported in that table, and D and trimming were inferred from the DNA itself. The sample yields 95,000 to 150,000 clones; just over 85% were counted once. In total, the top ten clones hold less than 5% of the sample.

The CDR3 starts with the cysteine, ends with the phenylalanine, and has 15 residues. The entry retains the CDR3 DNA only, 45 bases that are in frame from base 1. From the germline V gene, CDR1 is KGHSH and CDR2 is LQKENI. A distance of 10 bases separates the germline ends of V and J, which lose 2 bases and 2 bases respectively. Beyond this particular receptor, the publication reports: How much clinical and demographic metadata was included differed by source and by participant, and the metadata was provided uncurated.

As to this clone: Its binding antigen is unknown. Per-base qualities were not stored, and no clone one base away is much larger.

The receptor's source is a middle-aged man with acute or convalescent COVID-19. The sample comprised peripheral blood. This receptor chain uses TRBV18 and TRBJ1-5; a tentative D call is TRBD1 (5 bases match). The CDR3 loop reads CASSPNGGGNQPQHF. The DNA sequence is as follows: TGTGCCAGCTCACCAAACGGAGGGGGCAATCAGCCCCAGCATTTT.